This TCR beta chain was sequenced for a study of Ad26.COV2.S vaccination and SARS-CoV-2 variants. Assay: immunoSEQ multiplex PCR; the TCRdb copy retains only in-frame clones and omits some. The top ten hold about 12% of the sample, which has under 550,000 clones, approximately 90% seen once. Trimming left V 4 bases short and J 7 bases short, with 11 bases between. Germline V gene sequence: CDR1 MGHDK, CDR2 SYGVNS. The CDR3 has 14 amino acids. The treatment is: 15 to 20 received Ad26.COV2.S at low or high dose, single or two shots; roughly five received placebo; per-sample allocation not given. Samples came from day 63 after the first vaccine or placebo injection. An Ad26 vector expressing Wuhan-strain SARS-CoV-2 spike constituted the vaccine.

The sequenced sample was peripheral blood, obtained in a trial of Ad26.COV2.S vaccine versus placebo. This sequence originates from a person between 18 and 65 years old who received the Ad26.COV2.S COVID-19 vaccine or a placebo. The rearrangement joins TRBV25-1 to TRBJ1-6; tentative D call: TRBD1 (5 bases). The CDR3 spells CASSVGPGNSPLHF. The CDR3 bases are TGTGCCAGCAGTGTGGGACCAGGGAATTCACCCCTCCACTTT.